This T cell receptor beta chain came from a study of T-cell memory formation after mild COVID-19. The overall study: TCR clusters largely stayed donor specific.

The germline V gene encodes CDR1 SGHRS and CDR2 YFSETQ. V was pared by 0 bases and J by 4 bases, with 8 bases between. CDR3 length: 14 amino acids. TCRdb called the 5' RACE reads again in MiXCR, with one record for every CDR3 protein. The sample shows roughly 280,000 distinct CDR3 sequences, 16% of them seen only once. Study-level points and caveats: Largely, contracting CD4+ clones fell within CM and EM, and contracting CD8+ clones within EMRA. CD4+ bias marked clones expanding day 15 to 37, unlike balanced contracting clones. That cross-reactive memory joined was suggested by some responding clones appearing in pre-infection memory.

Regarding this clonotype: Its target is unknown.

The specimen sequenced was PBMCs or a T cell subset sorted from them (not recorded which). This receptor was identified in a man aged 18-30 years who had mild COVID-19 (a few samples of this study predate the infection). Cell type and time point are not known. V gene TRBV5-1 combines with J gene TRBJ1-3; D remains ambiguous. This chain's CDR3 is CASSLATGGNTIYF. In nucleotides, the CDR3 is TGCGCCAGCAGCTTGGCGACCGGAGGAAACACCATATATTTT.